This is a list of T cell receptor beta chains from one sample in a study of technical replicates of blood from several donors. TCRdb keeps only in-frame clones here, not all; method: immunoSEQ multiplex PCR. This sample has 66,000 or so clones; around 87% occur once, and the top ten carry roughly 4.6%. The source material was PBMCs. These receptors all come from a human donor in good health. Some clones in this sample may be carry-over from other donors' samples. The CDR3 runs from the conserved cysteine through the conserved F or W. Fields, in order: J gene, clone size, D gene, V gene, CDR3 protein, CDR3 DNA. D genes are given only for firm matches. Expanded clones are given a class, and other clones once, few, many or no size at all.

TRBJ1-2,-,TRBD1,TRBV6-1,CASRTGGDGYTF,TGTGCCAGCCGGACAGGGGGAGATGGCTACACCTTC
TRBJ2-7,-,-,TRBV2,CASSRELYEQYF,TGTGCCAGCAGCCGAGAACTCTACGAGCAGTACTTC
TRBJ1-2,-,-,TRBV5-1,CASSLRVGADGYTF,TGCGCCAGCAGCTTGCGTGTGGGGGCGGATGGCTACACCTTC
TRBJ2-7,-,TRBD1,TRBV7-9,CASSFRGPYEQYF,TGTGCCAGCAGCTTCAGGGGGCCCTACGAGCAGTACTTC
TRBJ2-2,-,-,TRBV11-3,CASREGANTGELFF,TGTGCCAGCAGGGAGGGCGCGAACACCGGGGAGCTGTTTTTT
TRBJ2-7,-,TRBD1,TRBV11-2,CASSRDRGLEQYF,TGTGCCAGCAGCAGAGACAGGGGGCTCGAGCAGTACTTC
TRBJ1-6,-,TRBD1,TRBV7-2,CASSLEGQGYNSPLHF,TGTGCCAGCAGCTTAGAAGGACAGGGGTATAATTCACCCCTCCACTTT
TRBJ2-5,-,-,TRBV6-1,CASSESAGSNQETQYF,TGTGCCAGCAGTGAAAGTGCCGGGAGTAACCAAGAGACCCAGTACTTC
TRBJ1-6,-,-,TRBV14,CASSQSPYSPLHF,TGTGCCAGCAGCCAGTCCCCCTATTCACCCCTCCACTTT
TRBJ2-5,-,TRBD1,TRBV7-3,CASSLTGGWETQYF,TGTGCCAGCAGTCTCACAGGGGGCTGGGAGACCCAGTACTTC
TRBJ2-7,-,-,TRBV5-1,CASSLERDLYF,TGCGCCAGCAGCTTGGAACGAGATCTGTACTTC
TRBJ2-5,-,-,TRBV5-5,CASSFPSSIETQYF,TGTGCCAGCAGCTTCCCTAGCAGTATAGAGACCCAGTACTTC
TRBJ1-6,-,-,TRBV6-1,CASSDGSDRTGSPLHF,TGTGCCAGCAGTGACGGCTCGGACAGAACGGGTTCACCCCTCCACTTT
TRBJ1-6,few,-,TRBV6-1,CASSEAPPQGGNSPLHF,TGTGCCAGCAGTGAAGCCCCCCCGCAGGGTGGGAATTCACCCCTCCACTTT
TRBJ2-3,once,TRBD2,TRBV11-2,CASSLAGVGTDTQYF,TGTGCCAGCAGCCTAGCGGGGGTAGGCACAGATACGCAGTATTTT
TRBJ1-4,-,TRBD1,TRBV6-5,CASSYSSTGRNEKLFF,TGTGCCAGCAGTTACTCCTCGACAGGGCGAAATGAAAAACTGTTTTTT
TRBJ2-1,-,TRBD2,TRBV7-2,CASSLAGLGGGVYNEQFF,TGTGCCAGCAGCTTAGCGGGACTAGGCGGTGGGGTCTACAATGAGCAGTTCTTC
TRBJ2-7,-,-,TRBV7-9,CASSPSGTYEQYF,TGTGCCAGCAGCCCTTCGGGGACCTACGAGCAGTACTTC
TRBJ2-2,-,-,TRBV29-1,CSSEEGTGELFF,TGCAGCTCAGAGGAAGGCACCGGGGAGCTGTTTTTT
TRBJ2-1,-,-,TRBV9,CASSVGGLASYNEQFF,TGTGCCAGCAGCGTAGGGGGCCTAGCGTCCTACAATGAGCAGTTCTTC
TRBJ1-1,-,-,TRBV6-5,CASSYGAGKTEAFF,TGTGCCAGCAGTTACGGGGCAGGGAAGACTGAAGCTTTCTTT
TRBJ1-3,-,-,TRBV10-1,CARGFLRGGGFGNTIYF,TGCGCCAGGGGGTTTTTGAGGGGAGGAGGTTTTGGAAACACCATATATTTT
TRBJ2-1,-,TRBD2,TRBV12-5,CASGARLAGESGEQFF,TGTGCTAGTGGGGCCCGTCTAGCGGGAGAATCAGGTGAGCAGTTCTTC
TRBJ2-2,-,TRBD1,TRBV2,CASSEPGQTNTGELFF,TGTGCCAGCAGTGAGCCGGGACAGACCAACACCGGGGAGCTGTTTTTT
TRBJ2-7,once,-,TRBV12-1,CASSPDRNEQYF,TGTGCCAGCAGCCCGGACAGAAACGAGCAGTACTTC
TRBJ1-1,-,TRBD1,TRBV5-4,CASSYHKQGRTEAFF,TGTGCCAGCAGCTATCACAAACAGGGGCGGACTGAAGCTTTCTTT
TRBJ2-2,-,-,TRBV5-1,CASSNLGGAGTGELFF,TGCGCCAGCAGCAACTTGGGCGGGGCTGGCACCGGGGAGCTGTTTTTT
TRBJ1-5,-,-,TRBV7-6,CASSYLGEPQHF,TGTGCCAGCAGCTATCTAGGGGAGCCCCAGCATTTT
TRBJ2-5,-,TRBD2,TRBV10-3,CAIRGGLEETQYF,TGTGCCATCAGGGGGGGACTAGAGGAGACCCAGTACTTC
TRBJ2-1,-,TRBD1,TRBV7-9,CASSSQGAYNEQFF,TGTGCCAGCAGCTCACAGGGGGCCTACAATGAGCAGTTCTTC
TRBJ2-1,few,TRBD1,TRBV15,CATSPRTGDYNEQFF,TGTGCCACCAGCCCCCGGACAGGGGACTACAATGAGCAGTTCTTC
TRBJ1-2,-,-,TRBV11-2,CASSSTGYYGYTF,TGTGCCAGCAGCTCAACAGGTTACTATGGCTACACCTTC
TRBJ1-5,-,-,TRBV19,CASSPRSLRKQPQHF,TGTGCCAGTAGTCCTCGGTCCCTGAGGAAACAGCCCCAGCATTTT
TRBJ2-1,once,TRBD2,TRBV7-6,CASSSRTGSGVGEQFF,TGTGCCAGCAGCTCACGGACCGGGAGCGGGGTAGGTGAGCAGTTCTTC
TRBJ2-1,-,-,TRBV14,CASSLIGGANEQFF,TGTGCCAGCAGCCTCATCGGAGGGGCAAATGAGCAGTTCTTC
TRBJ2-2,-,TRBD1,TRBV6-5,CASRNRGRDTGELFF,TGTGCCAGCAGAAACAGGGGGCGAGACACCGGGGAGCTGTTTTTT
TRBJ2-3,-,-,TRBV11-2,CASSLFSSTQYF,TGTGCCAGCAGCTTATTTAGTTCTACGCAGTATTTT
TRBJ1-1,-,TRBD1,TRBV27,CASRTYRGGAEAFF,TGTGCCAGCAGGACGTACAGGGGTGGCGCTGAAGCTTTCTTT
TRBJ2-2,once,TRBD2,TRBV6-5,CASRPSGRNTGELFF,TGTGCCAGCAGGCCCAGCGGGAGGAACACCGGGGAGCTGTTTTTT
TRBJ1-2,-,-,TRBV28,CASSQTDNYGYTF,TGTGCCAGCAGTCAGACAGATAACTATGGCTACACCTTC
TRBJ1-1,-,-,TRBV6-1,CASSFGGNTEAFF,TGTGCCAGCAGTTTTGGAGGGAACACTGAAGCTTTCTTT
TRBJ2-1,-,-,TRBV25-1,CASSEWSNEQFF,TGTGCCAGCAGTGAATGGAGCAATGAGCAGTTCTTC
TRBJ2-1,-,-,TRBV7-2,CASSLRQAYNEQFF,TGTGCCAGCAGCTTAAGACAGGCGTACAACGAGCAGTTCTTC
TRBJ2-7,-,TRBD1,TRBV10-3,CAIRGRGTGVNEQYF,TGTGCCATCAGGGGCCGTGGGACAGGGGTCAACGAGCAGTACTTC
TRBJ2-7,-,-,TRBV6-1,CASSPGQQGYEQYF,TGTGCCAGCAGCCCGGGGCAGCAGGGGTACGAGCAGTACTTC
TRBJ2-1,-,-,TRBV19,CASSILGGAYNEQFF,TGTGCCAGTAGTATCCTAGGGGGTGCCTACAATGAGCAGTTCTTC
TRBJ2-4,-,-,TRBV7-9,CASSNPEAGDIQYF,TGTGCCAGCAGCAATCCTGAGGCCGGAGACATTCAGTACTTC
TRBJ1-5,-,-,TRBV6-6,CASNQGGQPQHF,TGTGCCAGCAATCAGGGAGGCCAGCCCCAGCATTTT
TRBJ2-3,-,-,TRBV4-2,CASSQVRGSEDTQYF,TGTGCCAGCAGCCAAGTACGGGGGAGTGAAGATACGCAGTATTTT
TRBJ2-2,once,TRBD2,TRBV4-2,CASSQPGGGNTGELFF,TGTGCCAGCAGCCAACCTGGCGGGGGAAACACCGGGGAGCTGTTTTTT
TRBJ2-1,once,TRBD2,TRBV4-1,CASSQDRAGSYNEQFF,TGCGCCAGCAGCCAAGATAGAGCGGGATCCTACAATGAGCAGTTCTTC
TRBJ2-3,-,TRBD2,TRBV13,CASSLRGGQTDTQYF,TGTGCCAGCAGCTTACGGGGGGGTCAAACAGATACGCAGTATTTT
TRBJ1-2,-,-,TRBV2,CASSEATTTGFYGYTF,TGTGCCAGCAGTGAAGCGACCACCACAGGCTTCTATGGCTACACCTTC